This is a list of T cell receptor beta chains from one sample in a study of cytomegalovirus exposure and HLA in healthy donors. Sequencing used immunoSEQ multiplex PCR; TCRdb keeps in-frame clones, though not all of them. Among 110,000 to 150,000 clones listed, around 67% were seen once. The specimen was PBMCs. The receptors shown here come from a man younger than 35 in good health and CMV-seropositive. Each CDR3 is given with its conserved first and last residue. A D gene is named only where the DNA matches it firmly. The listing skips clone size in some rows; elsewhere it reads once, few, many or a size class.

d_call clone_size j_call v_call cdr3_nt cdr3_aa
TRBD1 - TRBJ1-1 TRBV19 TGTGCCAGCCTGGGACAGAGGAACACTGAAGCTTTCTTT CASLGQRNTEAFF
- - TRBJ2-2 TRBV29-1 TGCAGCGTGGAGAAAGGGGGTTCGAACACCGGGGAGCTGTTTTTT CSVEKGGSNTGELFF
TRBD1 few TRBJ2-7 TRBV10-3 TGTGCCATCAGTGAGTCGACAGGGGCCTACGAGCAGTACTTC CAISESTGAYEQYF
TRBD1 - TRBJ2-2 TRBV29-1 TGCAGCGTGGCAGGGGGCGAAAGCACCGGGGAGCTGTTTTTT CSVAGGESTGELFF
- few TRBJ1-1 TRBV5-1 TGCGCCAGCAAGAAGGGGGTCAACACTGAAGCTTTCTTT CASKKGVNTEAFF
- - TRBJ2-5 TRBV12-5 TGTGCTAGTGCCTTGAGGCAAAAAGAGACCCAGTACTTC CASALRQKETQYF
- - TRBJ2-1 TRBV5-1 TGCGCCAGCAGCTCCCGGGAGATTGGTAACAATGAGCAGTTCTTC CASSSREIGNNEQFF
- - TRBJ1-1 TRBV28 TGTGCCAGCAGTTTATCAGCTTCGGGAGACACTGAAGCTTTCTTT CASSLSASGDTEAFF
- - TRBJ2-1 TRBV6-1 TGTGCCAGCACCTCGGCAGGTGAGCAGTTCTTC CASTSAGEQFF
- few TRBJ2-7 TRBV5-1 TGCGCCAGCAGCTTGGAACCGGATCATCCCAAACAGGGTTACGAGCAGTACTTC CASSLEPDHPKQGYEQYF
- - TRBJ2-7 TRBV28 TGTGCCAGCAGAGATAACAGGTTTTACACGTACGAGCAGTACTTC CASRDNRFYTYEQYF
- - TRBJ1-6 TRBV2 TGTGCCAGCAGTGAAGACGGAGGGACCGTCTCGGCCCTCCACTTT CASSEDGGTVSALHF
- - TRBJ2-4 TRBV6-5 TGTGCCAGCAGTTCCACTCCACTAGAAACCAAAAACATTCAGTACTTC CASSSTPLETKNIQYF
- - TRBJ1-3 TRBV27 TGTGCCAGCAGTTTTGGTGGACAGCTAAACACCATATATTTT CASSFGGQLNTIYF
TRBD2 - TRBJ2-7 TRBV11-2 TGTGCCAGCAGCACCATAGCGGGAGGGCAGTACTTC CASSTIAGGQYF
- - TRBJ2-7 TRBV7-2 TGTGCCAGCAGCTCCTCGGGACTGGATCCCTACGAGCAGTACTTC CASSSSGLDPYEQYF
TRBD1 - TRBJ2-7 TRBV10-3 TGTGCCATCAGGCAGACAGGGGATTCCTACGAGCAGTACTTC CAIRQTGDSYEQYF
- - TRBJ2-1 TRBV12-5 TGTGCTAGTGGTTTGGTTCCCGGGACTCAGCAGTTCTTC CASGLVPGTQQFF
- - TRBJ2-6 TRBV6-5 TGTGCCAGCAGGTACAGCTACTCTGGGGCCAACGTCCTGACTTTC CASRYSYSGANVLTF
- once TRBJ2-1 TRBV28 TGTGCCAGCAGCTACATAGCGGGCTTAAGGGGGAATGAGCAGTTCTTC CASSYIAGLRGNEQFF
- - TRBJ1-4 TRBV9 TGTGCCAGCAGCCCCACAGTTGCAACTAATGAAAAACTGTTTTTT CASSPTVATNEKLFF
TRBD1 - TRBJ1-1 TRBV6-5 TGTGCCAGCAGTCCCGACAGGGGGTGGGGCACTGAAGCTTTCTTT CASSPDRGWGTEAFF
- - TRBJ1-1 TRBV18 TGTGCCAGCTCACCACAACGAGGCAGCTTGAACACTGAAGCTTTCTTT CASSPQRGSLNTEAFF
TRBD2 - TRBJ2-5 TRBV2 TGTGCCAGCATCCGACTAGCTCTGGAGACCCAGTACTTC CASIRLALETQYF
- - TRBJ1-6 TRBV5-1 TGCGCCAGCAGCTTGGGGGCCCATGGGGCCTCACCCCTCCACTTT CASSLGAHGASPLHF
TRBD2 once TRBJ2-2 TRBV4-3 TGCGCCAGCAGCATTCGACCACTAGCGGGGTTCGCGAACACCGGGGAGCTGTTTTTT CASSIRPLAGFANTGELFF
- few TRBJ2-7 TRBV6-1 TGTGCCAGCAGTGCAGGGTTCAATTACGAGCAGTACTTC CASSAGFNYEQYF
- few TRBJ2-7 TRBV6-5 TGTGCCAGCAGTTACGGGGCCTACTCCTACGAGCAGTACTTC CASSYGAYSYEQYF
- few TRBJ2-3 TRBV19 TGTGCCAGTAACAAGGGGCAGTTGTCAGATACGCAGTATTTT CASNKGQLSDTQYF
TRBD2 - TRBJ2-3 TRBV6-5 TGTGCCAGCACCCTGACTAGCGGGGGGGCAGATACGCAGTATTTT CASTLTSGGADTQYF
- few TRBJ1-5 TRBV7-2 TGTGCCAGCAGCAAGGTGGGGGGTCTCAATCAGCCCCAGCATTTT CASSKVGGLNQPQHF
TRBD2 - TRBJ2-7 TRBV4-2 TGTGCCAGCAGCCAAGGGGGGGGGACCTACGAGCAGTACTTC CASSQGGGTYEQYF
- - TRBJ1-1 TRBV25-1 TGTGCCAGCAGTGAATCTGGGTCCCTGGAGGTCGAAGCTTTCTTT CASSESGSLEVEAFF
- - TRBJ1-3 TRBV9 TGTGCCAGCAGCCCGACGGGTCCTGGAAACACCATATATTTT CASSPTGPGNTIYF
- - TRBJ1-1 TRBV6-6 TGTGCCAGCAGTTACTTCGGGGTCGAGGAAGCTTTCTTT CASSYFGVEEAFF
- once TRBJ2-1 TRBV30 TGTGCCTGGAGTAGGGGGGACAGAGGTTGGGTGTTCTTC CAWSRGDRGWVFF
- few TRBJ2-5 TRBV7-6 TGTGCCAGCAGCTTAGCGCCCACAGGGGGAGGGGAGACCCAGTACTTC CASSLAPTGGGETQYF
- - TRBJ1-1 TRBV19 TGTGCCAGTAGTTCCGGGACACTGAACACTGAAGCTTTCTTT CASSSGTLNTEAFF
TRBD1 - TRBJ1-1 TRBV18 TGTGCCAGCTCCCCGGGTGCAGGGGGGATGAACACTGAAGCTTTCTTT CASSPGAGGMNTEAFF
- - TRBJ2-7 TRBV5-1 TGCGCCAGCAGCCGGAGGGACAGCGCCTACGAGCAGTACTTC CASSRRDSAYEQYF
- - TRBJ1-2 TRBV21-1 TGTGCCAGCAGCAAAGCGAGGGACATCTCCGTAGCTGGCTACACCTTC CASSKARDISVAGYTF
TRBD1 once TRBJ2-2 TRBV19 TGTGCCTCTCGTCAGGGGGCCGCGGGCACCGGGGAGCTGTTTTTT CASRQGAAGTGELFF
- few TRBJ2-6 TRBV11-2 TGTGCCTGGGGAGGCAGCTCTGGGGCCAACGTCCTGACTTTC CAWGGSSGANVLTF
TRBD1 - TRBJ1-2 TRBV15 TGTGCCACCAGCAGCTTGACAGGGAGTGGCTACACCTTC CATSSLTGSGYTF
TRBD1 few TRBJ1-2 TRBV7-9 TGTGCCAGCAGCTTATCCGGGACAGGGAACTATGGCTACACCTTC CASSLSGTGNYGYTF
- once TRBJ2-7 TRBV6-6 TGTGCCAGCAGTTACGCCAGCACCACCCCAGGGCAGTACTTC CASSYASTTPGQYF
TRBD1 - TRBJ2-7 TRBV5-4 TGTGCCAGCAGTAAGTCCGGGACAGCCTACGAGCAGTACTTC CASSKSGTAYEQYF
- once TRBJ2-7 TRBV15 TGTGCCACCAGCAGAGATCCGACAGGAAGTAGCTACGAGCAGTACTTC CATSRDPTGSSYEQYF
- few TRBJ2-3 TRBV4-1 TGCGCCAGCAGCCAAGGACAACAAAAGAGCACAGATACGCAGTATTTT CASSQGQQKSTDTQYF
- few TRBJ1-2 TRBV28 TGTGCCAGCCGATCAGGGGTTGGTGGCTACACCTTC CASRSGVGGYTF
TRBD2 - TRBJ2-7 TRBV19 TGTGCCAGTAGTAAAGCGGGAGTACTCGAGCAGTACTTC CASSKAGVLEQYF
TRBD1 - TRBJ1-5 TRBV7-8 TGTGCCAGCAGCTTAGACAGGGGCCCCAATCAGCCCCAGCATTTT CASSLDRGPNQPQHF
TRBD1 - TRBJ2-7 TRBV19 TGTGCCAGTAGTATTTACAGGGGATCCTACGAGCAGTACTTC CASSIYRGSYEQYF
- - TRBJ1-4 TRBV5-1 TGCGCCAGCAGCTCGAATGAAAAACTGTTTTTT CASSSNEKLFF
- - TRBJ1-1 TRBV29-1 TGCAGCGTTGTCGTGAGGGTGAACACTGAAGCTTTCTTT CSVVVRVNTEAFF
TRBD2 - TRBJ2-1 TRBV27 TGTGCCAGCAGTTTAGGGGGGGGCTACAATGAGCAGTTCTTC CASSLGGGYNEQFF
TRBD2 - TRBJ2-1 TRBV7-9 TGTGCCAGCAGCTGGCCCGGGACTAGCAGGAGGGGGGACAATGAGCAGTTCTTC CASSWPGTSRRGDNEQFF